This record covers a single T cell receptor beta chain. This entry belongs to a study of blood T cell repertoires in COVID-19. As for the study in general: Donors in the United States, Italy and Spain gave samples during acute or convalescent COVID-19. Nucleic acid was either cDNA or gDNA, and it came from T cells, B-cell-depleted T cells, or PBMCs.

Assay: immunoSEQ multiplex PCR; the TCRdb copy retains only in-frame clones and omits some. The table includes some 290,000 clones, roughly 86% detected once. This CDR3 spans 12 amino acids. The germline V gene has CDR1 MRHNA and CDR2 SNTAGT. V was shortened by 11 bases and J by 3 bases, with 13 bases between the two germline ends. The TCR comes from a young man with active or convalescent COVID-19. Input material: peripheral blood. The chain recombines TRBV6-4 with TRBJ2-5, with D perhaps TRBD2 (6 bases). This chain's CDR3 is CARRDRKETQYF. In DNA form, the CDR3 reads TGTGCCCGGCGGGATCGAAAAGAGACCCAGTACTTC.